The 26 T cell receptor beta chains below come from one sample, sequenced in a study of blood T cell repertoires in COVID-19. TCRdb's copy holds only in-frame clones and misses some; the assay was immunoSEQ multiplex PCR. Found here are roughly 250,000 clones, about 90% of them singletons; the top ten hold over 6%. Sequenced: PBMCs or T cells enriched from blood (not recorded which). The receptors stem from a woman younger than 45 with acute COVID-19.

This sequence joins TRBV28 and TRBJ1-2; D may be TRBD1 (6 bases). Trimming removed 3 bases at V and 2 bases at J, with 16 bases between. There are 16 residues in the CDR3. Germline V gene data show CDR1 as MDHEN and CDR2 as SYDVKM. Here the CDR3 reads CASSLSPQGWNYGYTF. Written as DNA, the CDR3 is TGTGCCAGCAGTTTGTCACCACAGGGCTGGAACTATGGCTACACCTTC.

The rearrangement links TRBV18 to TRBJ1-4, with TRBD1 as a possible D gene (5 bases). This CDR3 is 14 amino acids long. Looked up from germline, CDR1 is KGHSH and CDR2 is LQKENI. With 3 bases removed from V and 8 bases from J, the gap between germline ends came to 13 bases. CDR3 DNA: TGTGCCAGCTCACCGTTCGGGGGAGTAGAAAAACTGTTTTTT. Residues: CASSPFGGVEKLFF. The full variable domain, with the rest looked up from reference TRBV18 and TRBJ1-4, is NAGVMQNPRHLVRRRGQEARLRCSPMKGHSHVYWYRQLPEEGLKFMVYLQKENIIDESGMPKERFSAEFPKEGPSILRIQQVVRGDSAAYFCASSPFGGVEKLFFGSGTQLSVL.

V is TRBV11-2 and J is TRBJ1-4; 7 bases are a match to TRBD1. The CDR3 is made up of 15 amino acids. From germline, CDR1 is SGHAT and CDR2 FQNNGV. Losses at the gene ends were 5 bases for V and 7 bases for J; bases not matched to a gene: 10. The CDR3 nucleotides read TGTGCCAGCAGCGACCTCGGACAGGCGGCTGAAAAACTGTTTTTT. Protein product: CASSDLGQAAEKLFF.

This chain links TRBV12-5 with TRBJ1-2, with D unclear. There are 12 residues in the CDR3. Germline assignment: CDR1 LGHNT and CDR2 FRNRAP. Trimming pared 1 base from V and 6 bases from J, leaving 6 bases between. In DNA, the CDR3 is TGTGCTAGTGGTTTGGGAGAAGATGGCTACACCTTC. It codes for CASGLGEDGYTF.

The rearrangement uses TRBV5-1 and TRBJ2-2, with unresolved D. V was pared by 4 bases and J by 3 bases, with 13 bases between. The CDR3 is 15 amino acids. Germline lookup yields CDR1 SGHRS and CDR2 YFSETQ. This chain's CDR3 is CASSGGFRDTGELFF. The CDR3 nucleotides read TGCGCCAGCAGCGGCGGCTTTCGCGACACCGGGGAGCTGTTTTTT.

The chain joins TRBV7-3 to TRBJ2-2; TRBD2 agrees at 9 bases. The CDR3 contains 17 residues. The germline V gene encodes CDR1 SGHTA and CDR2 FQGTGA. Trimming removed 0 bases from V and 4 bases from J; junction bases left unmatched: 6. This chain's CDR3 is CASSLTPLAGTTGELFF. Here the CDR3 DNA reads TGTGCCAGCAGCTTAACGCCCCTAGCGGGAACCACCGGGGAGCTGTTTTTT.

This sequence joins TRBV6-2 or TRBV6-3 and TRBJ1-4; D ambiguous. The germline V and J ends were trimmed by 4 bases and 4 bases, with 4 bases remaining between them. Germline V lookup: CDR1 MNHEY, CDR2 SVGEGT. CDR3 length equals 12 residues. CDR3 region: CASSSFNEKLFF. In nucleotides, the CDR3 is TGTGCCAGCAGTTCCTTTAATGAAAAACTGTTTTTT.

The chain joins TRBV2 to TRBJ2-7; 7 bases are shared with TRBD1. From germline, CDR1 is SNHLY and CDR2 FYNNEI. V gave up 6 bases and J gave up 3 bases; unmatched junction bases: 8. The CDR3 loop spans 14 amino acids. CDR3 in DNA: TGTGCCAGCAGGGAACGACAGGGTGACTACGAGCAGTACTTC. It is translated as CASRERQGDYEQYF. The whole variable domain, filled in from reference TRBV2 and TRBJ2-7, reads EPEVTQTPSHQVTQMGQEVILRCVPISNHLYFYWYRQILGQKVEFLVSFYNNEISEKSEIFDDQFSVERPDGSNFTLKIRSTKLEDSAMYFCASRERQGDYEQYFGPGTRLTVT.

The chain has TRBV5-4 and TRBJ1-6; 7 nucleotides line up with TRBD1. The length of the CDR3 is 16 residues. V dropped 0 bases and J dropped 5; count of bases not matched to a gene: 5. Germline V CDR1 and CDR2: SGHNT, YYREEE (reference sequence). The CDR3 DNA is TGTGCCAGCAGCTTGGCCTTGGGACAGAATAATTCACCCCTCCACTTT. As protein: CASSLALGQNNSPLHF.

This chain connects TRBV19 to TRBJ2-7, with D possibly being TRBD2 (5 bases). The V gene's germline CDR1 is LNHDA and CDR2 SQIVND (reference sequence). The CDR3 has 14 amino acids. V shed 4 bases and J shed 6 bases, with 16 bases lying between them. CDR3 nucleotides: TGTGCCAGTAGTAAACGGTTAGTCAGCGGCGAGCAGTACTTC. It is translated as CASSKRLVSGEQYF.

V and J are TRBV5-8 and TRBJ2-1, with 9 bases identical to TRBD1. Germline lookup yields CDR1 SGHTS and CDR2 YDEGEE. This CDR3 is built from 15 residues. Trimming at V came to 0 bases and at J to 6 bases, leaving 4 bases not matched to a gene. CDR3 region: CASSLGQGGFNEQFF. The CDR3 DNA reads TGTGCCAGCAGCTTGGGACAGGGGGGGTTCAATGAGCAGTTCTTC. Combining the CDR3 with reference TRBV5-8 and TRBJ2-1 gives the whole variable domain EAGVTQSPTHLIKTRGQQATLRCSPISGHTSVYWYQQALGLGLQFLLWYDEGEERNRGNFPPRFSGRQFPNYSSELNVNALELEDSALYLCASSLGQGGFNEQFFGPGTRLTVL.

The chain has TRBV7-2 and TRBJ1-2; perhaps TRBD1 as D (5 bases). Trimming left V 5 bases short and J 7 bases short, with 8 bases between. This CDR3 is 11 amino acids long. Germline CDR1 and CDR2: SGHTA and FQGNSA. CDR3 protein: CASSPRGGYTF. The CDR3 DNA reads TGTGCCAGCAGCCCTAGGGGTGGCTACACCTTC.

The J gene is TRBJ2-3, the V gene TRBV5-1; D is uncertain. Germline V gives CDR1 SGHRS, CDR2 YFSETQ. The CDR3 is made up of 14 amino acids. The V end lost 0 bases, the J end lost 3 bases, and 8 bases lay between the germline ends. CDR3 sequence (DNA): TGCGCCAGCAGCTTGGGGCTTTTTACAGATACGCAGTATTTT. Protein sequence: CASSLGLFTDTQYF. Full variable domain (missing parts from reference TRBV5-1 and TRBJ2-3): KAGVTQTPRYLIKTRGQQVTLSCSPISGHRSVSWYQQTPGQGLQFLFEYFSETQRNKGNFPGRFSGRQFSNSRSEMNVSTLELGDSALYLCASSLGLFTDTQYFGPGTRLTVL.

The chain couples TRBV7-8 to TRBJ2-2; D is possibly TRBD1 (6 bases). The CDR3 runs to 15 residues. Germline V gene sequence: CDR1 SGHVS, CDR2 FQNEAQ. V lost 10 bases to trimming and J lost 2 bases, with 17 bases between them. The CDR3 sequence: CATNRGSPNTGELFF. DNA of the CDR3: TGTGCCACAAATAGGGGGTCCCCTAACACCGGGGAGCTGTTTTTT.

The chain carries TRBV3-1 (or the pseudogene TRBV3-2) and TRBJ2-7, with TRBD2 matching 11 bases. The CDR3 contains 16 residues. Per germline, CDR1 LGHDT and CDR2 YNNKEL (reference sequence). V lost 4 bases to trimming and J lost 0 bases; unmatched junction nucleotides: 5. The chain's CDR3 is CASSPYTSGSSYEQYF. For the CDR3, the DNA is TGTGCCAGCAGCCCATATACTAGCGGGAGCTCCTACGAGCAGTACTTC.

The chain carries TRBV7-9 and TRBJ1-1; unclear D gene. The CDR3 extends over 13 amino acids. Per the germline V gene, CDR1 is SEHNR and CDR2 is FQNEAQ (reference sequence). Trimming removed 5 bases from V and 5 bases from J, with 12 bases in between. In nucleotides, the CDR3 is TGTGCCAGCAGCCCCGGGGTGGTGACTGAAGCTTTCTTT. Its protein is CASSPGVVTEAFF.

The rearrangement links TRBV5-4 to TRBJ1-1, with D possibly TRBD1 on 5 matching bases. Trimming shortened V by 1 base and J by 6 bases, and 13 bases separated the two germline ends. The CDR3 covers 14 residues. Per the germline V gene, CDR1 is SGHNT and CDR2 is YYREEE (reference sequence). CDR3 residues: CASSLRGVGSEAFF. The CDR3 DNA is TGTGCCAGCAGCTTGCGGGGGGTAGGCTCTGAAGCTTTCTTT.

The genes are TRBV20-1 and TRBJ2-7, with a possible D match to TRBD2 (6 bases). CDR3 length: 15 residues. The germline V and J ends were trimmed by 3 bases and 4 bases, with 19 bases remaining between them. In germline, CDR1 is DFQATT, CDR2 SNEGSKA (reference sequence). CDR3 sequence (DNA): TGCAGTGCTAGTAAGCTCCGGGGGAGAGGTTACGAGCAGTACTTC. As protein: CSASKLRGRGYEQYF.

The V call is TRBV11-2, the J call TRBJ2-3; 8 nucleotides align to TRBD2. The germline CDR1 and CDR2 sequences are SGHAT and FQNNGV. This CDR3 region has 14 residues. J lost 3 bases, V lost 5 bases, and 4 bases had no gene match. CDR3 DNA: TGTGCCAGCAGCCGGGAGGGCCGTACAGATACGCAGTATTTT. Its protein is CASSREGRTDTQYF.

This clone has only one observation. This chain connects TRBV2 to TRBJ2-1; D might be TRBD2 (6 bases). The CDR3 totals 13 residues. V lost 2 bases to trimming and J lost 7 bases, with 9 bases between them. Germline lookup yields CDR1 SNHLY and CDR2 FYNNEI. The CDR3 is CASSELGGNEQFF. The CDR3 DNA follows: TGTGCCAGCAGTGAATTGGGGGGAAATGAGCAGTTCTTC.

The chain carries TRBV3-1 (or the pseudogene TRBV3-2) and TRBJ2-1, with 15 nucleotides matching TRBD2. Trimming took 9 bases from V and 9 from J; bases not matched to a gene: 6. Germline V lookup: CDR1 LGHDT, CDR2 YNNKEL (reference sequence). This CDR3 has 14 residues. CDR3 nucleotides: TGTGCCAGTCTAGGGACTAGCGGGGGGTCTGAGCAGTTCTTC. Translation gives CASLGTSGGSEQFF.

This clone was detected once. V is TRBV11-2 and J is TRBJ2-2; D gene uncertain. Trimming left V 1 base short and J 0 bases short, with 9 bases between. In germline, CDR1 is SGHAT, CDR2 FQNNGV. The CDR3 has 16 amino acids. The DNA for the CDR3 is TGTGCCAGCAGCTTAGGATGGAGAACGAACACCGGGGAGCTGTTTTTT. It specifies CASSLGWRTNTGELFF.

The V and J genes are TRBV4-3 and TRBJ2-2; D perhaps matches TRBD1 (6 bases). This CDR3 contains 18 residues. Germline V gene lookup returns CDR1 LGHNA and CDR2 YSLEER. With 2 bases removed from V and 5 bases from J, the gap between germline ends came to 21 bases. CDR3 sequence (DNA): TGCGCCAGCAGCCAACTCCCCAGGGGCGAATGGGGGACCGGGGAGCTGTTTTTT. It encodes CASSQLPRGEWGTGELFF.

This clone was observed once. Other DNA variants within this sample encode the same CDR3. The chain uses TRBV28 and TRBJ1-5; D is possibly TRBD1 (5 bases). CDR1 and CDR2 (germline): MDHEN, SYDVKM. Between the trimmed V and J ends, which lost 3 bases and 0 bases, there was a span of 6 bases. CDR3 length equals 14 residues. The CDR3 protein is CASSLGGSNQPQHF. CDR3 coding DNA: TGTGCCAGCAGTTTGGGGGGTAGCAATCAGCCCCAGCATTTT.

The rearrangement joins TRBV27 to TRBJ2-2; perhaps TRBD2 as D (5 bases). With 3 bases removed from V and 5 bases from J, the gap between germline ends came to 10 bases. The CDR3 is 14 amino acids. Germline V gene sequence: CDR1 MNHEY, CDR2 SMNVEV (reference sequence). The CDR3 sequence is CASSFLAGTGELFF. The DNA for the CDR3 is TGTGCCAGCAGTTTTCTCGCGGGTACCGGGGAGCTGTTTTTT.

The chain links TRBV30 to TRBJ1-4, with a possible D match to TRBD1 (6 bases). The ends were cut back, 4 bases at V and 0 bases at J, with 12 bases in the middle. Germline CDR1 GTSNPN, CDR2 SVGIG (reference sequence). CDR3 length equals 15 residues. The CDR3 nucleotides read TGTGCCTGGAAGCAGGGGACCTCAACTAATGAAAAACTGTTTTTT. Amino acids: CAWKQGTSTNEKLFF.